A single sample gave rise to the 7 T cell receptor beta chains below, sequenced in a study of blood T cells in healthy people across ages. Through a sample-barcoded 5' primer and a J-beta primer mix, a second PCR was run for about 6 to 12 cycles. A single record per CDR3 protein comes from TCRdb applying MiXCR to the 5' RACE reads. The repertoire has roughly 1.9 million distinct CDR3 sequences, 30% to 40% of them found once; the top ten carry 23%. Sequenced: blood. These receptors were collected from a human donor in good health.

The rearrangement links TRBV7-2 to TRBJ2-7; D perhaps matches TRBD2 (7 bases). Germline values: CDR1 SGHTA, CDR2 FQGNSA. The CDR3 covers 15 residues. V was trimmed by 5 bases and J by 2 bases, leaving 16 bases between them. The CDR3 loop reads CASSPWGGDTYEQYF. DNA of the CDR3: TGTGCCAGCAGCCCCTGGGGAGGGGACACCTACGAGCAGTACTTC.

J is TRBJ1-6 and V is TRBV6-5; the D is unclear. Germline CDR1 MNHEY, CDR2 SVGAGI. V was shortened by 6 bases and J by 5 bases, with 11 bases between the two germline ends. CDR3 size: 14 residues. The CDR3 loop reads CASRRAYNNSPLHF. For the CDR3, the DNA is TGTGCCAGCAGGCGGGCATATAATAATTCACCCCTCCACTTT.

This clonotype was detected only a few times. The chain employs TRBV7-2 and TRBJ2-3; D might be TRBD1 (5 bases). V lost 1 base to trimming and J lost 4 bases, with 12 bases between them. The germline CDR1 and CDR2 sequences are SGHTA and FQGNSA. The CDR3 runs to 15 residues. CDR3 bases: TGTGCCAGCAGCTTAGTGGTGGGGCGTTCAGATACGCAGTATTTT. Protein: CASSLVVGRSDTQYF.

This clonotype was detected a few times. The rearrangement links TRBV29-1 to TRBJ2-1; the D gene could be TRBD1 or TRBD2 (5 bases each). Looked up from germline, CDR1 is SQVTM and CDR2 is ANQGSEA. Deletions cut 6 bases from V and 4 bases from J, with 13 bases between. The CDR3 sequence is 13 residues long. The CDR3 here is CSVGTRGYNEQFF. The CDR3 region has the DNA TGCAGCGTCGGGACCCGCGGGTACAATGAGCAGTTCTTC.

This clonotype was found a few times. The gene calls are TRBV4-3 and TRBJ2-1; 8 nucleotides agree with TRBD2. V shed 4 bases and J 12 bases; nucleotides not matched to a gene: 11. The CDR3 length is 14 residues. CDR1 is LGHNA and CDR2 is YSLEER in the germline V gene. This chain's CDR3 is CASSLGQPRGGQFF. Here the CDR3 DNA reads TGCGCCAGCAGCCTCGGACAGCCCCGGGGGGGGCAGTTCTTC.

In its sample, this clonotype was seen a few times. J is TRBJ2-4 and V is TRBV29-1; 7 bases align to TRBD1. There are 15 residues in the CDR3. V shed 1 base, J shed 15 bases, and the junction held 18 bases outside the gene matches. The germline V gene encodes CDR1 SQVTM and CDR2 ANQGSEA. In DNA form, the CDR3 reads TGCAGCGTTGAAGTTCCGGACAGGCCGGGGTCGAGTATGTACTTC. This encodes CSVEVPDRPGSSMYF.

V is TRBV5-6 and J is TRBJ2-3; D may correspond to TRBD1 or TRBD2 (5 bases each). The germline V and J ends were trimmed by 3 bases and 7 bases, with 18 bases remaining between them. Germline V lookup: CDR1 SGHDT, CDR2 YYEEEE. The CDR3 has 15 amino acids. CDR3 sequence reads: CASSYSGTQPYTQYF. CDR3 DNA: TGTGCCAGCAGCTACTCAGGGACCCAACCTTATACGCAGTATTTT.